Presented here are 26 T cell receptor beta chains from one specimen sequenced in a study of CD8 T cells in Susac syndrome (dated by TCRdb to between 2019 and 2020). The library was generated by the immunoSEQ multiplex PCR assay. RNA was extracted with the RNeasy kit and roughly 0.5 to 1 ug was reverse transcribed using random hexamers. TCRdb reprocessing: public reads trimmed at Q25 with fastp, clones called with MiXCR, in-frame beta chains kept. Records with the same CDR3 protein are collapsed into one entry carrying the most frequent genes and DNA. The sample records a few hundred thousand distinct CDR3 sequences, about nine tenths of which are singletons. The ten largest clones capture approximately 0.18% of the sample. Material: CD8+ T cells from PBMCs. Receptor source: a human donor with multiple sclerosis.

The chain recombines TRBV29-1 with TRBJ2-7, with TRBD1 matching 9 bases. CDR3 length: 14 amino acids. V shed 6 bases and J 6 bases; nucleotides not matched to a gene: 12. Per the germline V gene, CDR1 is SQVTM and CDR2 is ANQGSEA. The CDR3 region has the DNA TGCAGCGTCGCCGCCGGGACAGGGACATCCGAGCAGTACTTC. Amino acid sequence: CSVAAGTGTSEQYF.

This clonotype was counted a few times. The chain links TRBV5-4 to TRBJ1-1; TRBD1 aligns across 7 bases. The CDR3 extends over 12 amino acids. The germline CDR1 and CDR2 sequences are SGHNT and YYREEE (reference sequence). The junction had 6 bases not matched to a gene; V was cut back by 7 bases and J by 6 bases. The CDR3 region is CASRQGGSEAFF. The CDR3, as DNA: TGTGCCAGCCGCCAAGGGGGCTCTGAAGCTTTCTTT. Looking up the rest from reference TRBV5-4 and TRBJ1-1 gives the full variable domain: ETGVTQSPTHLIKTRGQQVTLRCSSQSGHNTVSWYQQALGQGPQFIFQYYREEENGRGNFPPRFSGLQFPNYSSELNVNALELDDSALYLCASRQGGSEAFFGQGTRLTVV.

V and J are TRBV15 and TRBJ2-7; D perhaps matches TRBD2 (6 bases). Germline values: CDR1 LNHNV, CDR2 YYDKDF (reference sequence). The germline V and J ends were trimmed by 1 base and 0 bases, with 10 bases remaining between them. This CDR3 has 15 residues. The CDR3 here is CATSRVGRSSYEQYF. The DNA for the CDR3 is TGTGCCACCAGCAGAGTCGGGAGAAGCTCCTACGAGCAGTACTTC.

This sequence joins TRBV20-1 and TRBJ1-3; D remains ambiguous. V was cut by 0 bases and J by 0 bases, with 3 bases left in between. CDR3 length equals 13 residues. Germline V gives CDR1 DFQATT, CDR2 SNEGSKA (reference sequence). CDR3 sequence: CSARDLSGNTIYF. CDR3 DNA: TGCAGTGCTAGAGACCTCTCTGGAAACACCATATATTTT.

The J gene is TRBJ1-1, the V gene TRBV29-1, with TRBD1 as a possible D gene (5 bases). Trimming took 3 bases from V and 4 from J, leaving 15 bases between them. CDR1 is SQVTM and CDR2 is ANQGSEA in the germline V gene. This CDR3 is 14 amino acids long. This CDR3 reads CSVDWLATATEAFF. The CDR3 DNA is TGCAGCGTTGATTGGCTTGCGACAGCCACTGAAGCTTTCTTT.

This sequence joins TRBV12-3 or TRBV12-4 and TRBJ2-5; 9 bases fit TRBD2. CDR3 length: 17 residues. The junction had 14 bases not matched to a gene; V was cut back by 2 bases and J by 7 bases. The CDR3 loop reads CASSLRGGGAFRLTQYF. The CDR3 DNA is TGTGCCAGCAGTTTAAGGGGCGGGGGGGCTTTCCGTTTGACCCAGTACTTC.

This chain uses TRBV27 with TRBJ2-3; D unclear. The CDR3 spans 12 residues. Germline CDR1 is MNHEY and CDR2 is SMNVEV (reference sequence). Trimming removed 5 bases at V and 5 bases at J, with 8 bases between. The CDR3 spells CASSPSIDTQYF. The CDR3 bases are TGTGCCAGCAGTCCCTCGATAGATACGCAGTATTTT.

The CDR3 DNA sequence: TGCAGCGCCGAAACTAGCGGAGGCACAGATACGCAGTATTTT. Its translation is CSAETSGGTDTQYF. The chain couples TRBV29-1 to TRBJ2-3, with TRBD2 matching 8 bases. This CDR3 comprises 14 residues. The junction had 7 bases not matched to a gene; V was cut back by 7 bases and J by 1 base. Germline values: CDR1 SQVTM, CDR2 ANQGSEA.

This clonotype showed up just a few times. The gene calls are TRBV5-1 and TRBJ2-7, with 8 bases fitting TRBD1. The CDR3 is 16 amino acids. Per the germline V gene, CDR1 is SGHRS and CDR2 is YFSETQ. Trimming cost V 0 bases and J 1 base; bases outside gene matches: 6. CDR3 region: CASSLGDRPRSYEQYF. The CDR3 DNA reads as TGCGCCAGCAGCTTGGGGGACAGGCCTAGGTCCTACGAGCAGTACTTC.

The chain links TRBV29-1 to TRBJ2-7; D remains ambiguous. Deletions cut 4 bases from V and 3 bases from J, with 10 bases between. Germline V gene lookup returns CDR1 SQVTM and CDR2 ANQGSEA. CDR3 length: 12 amino acids. In nucleotides, the CDR3 is TGCAGCGTTGTGCCAGATAGCTACGAGCAGTACTTC. It specifies CSVVPDSYEQYF.

The genes are TRBV27 and TRBJ2-7; 9 nucleotides agree with TRBD1. Germline V gene sequence: CDR1 MNHEY, CDR2 SMNVEV (reference sequence). J lost 3 bases, V lost 4 bases, and 7 bases had no gene match. The CDR3 sequence is 15 residues long. The CDR3 bases are TGTGCCAGCAGTTGGGCCCCGGGACAGGGCTACGAGCAGTACTTC. It encodes CASSWAPGQGYEQYF.

The DNA for the CDR3 is TGTGCCAGCAGCTTAGGGGGACAGGGGCAAGAGACCCAGTACTTC. Translating gives CASSLGGQGQETQYF. The rearrangement uses TRBV7-9 and TRBJ2-5; 10 positions match TRBD1. The CDR3 sequence is 15 residues long. The junction had 1 base not matched to a gene; V was cut back by 1 base and J by 2 bases. Germline assignment: CDR1 SEHNR and CDR2 FQNEAQ (reference sequence).

The chain has TRBV7-2 and TRBJ2-2; D not resolved. There are 17 residues in the CDR3. The V and J ends lost 4 bases and 2 bases respectively, with 17 bases between them. Germline CDR1 and CDR2: SGHTA and FQGNSA. The CDR3 region has the DNA TGTGCCAGCAGCTCAAACCCCAGACTGATTAACACCGGGGAGCTGTTTTTT. It specifies CASSSNPRLINTGELFF.

This clonotype occurred once. The chain is built from TRBV20-1 and TRBJ2-5, with D perhaps matching TRBD2 (7 bases). The CDR3 loop spans 14 amino acids. V gave up 1 base and J gave up 4 bases, with 13 bases separating them. Looked up from germline, CDR1 is DFQATT and CDR2 is SNEGSKA (reference sequence). CDR3 amino acids: CSARAGGAAETQYF. The DNA for the CDR3 is TGCAGTGCTAGAGCGGGGGGCGCAGCAGAGACCCAGTACTTC.

This chain links TRBV18 with TRBJ1-2, with D perhaps TRBD1 (6 bases). Trimming removed 3 bases from V and 6 bases from J, with 17 bases in between. This CDR3 is built from 15 residues. Germline assignment: CDR1 KGHSH and CDR2 LQKENI. CDR3: CASSPSQGRIDGYTF. The DNA of the CDR3 is TGTGCCAGCTCACCCTCCCAGGGGCGCATCGATGGCTACACCTTC.

The J gene is TRBJ1-2, the V gene TRBV5-6; D is undetermined. CDR3 length: 16 amino acids. V was pared by 4 bases and J by 6 bases, with 22 bases between. Germline V gene lookup returns CDR1 SGHDT and CDR2 YYEEEE. The CDR3, as DNA: TGTGCCAGCAGCCCCGAATATGAGGCAGCGAGGGATGGCTACACCTTC. It yields the protein CASSPEYEAARDGYTF.

The gene calls are TRBV7-9 and TRBJ2-1; D remains unclear. V was shortened by 0 bases and J by 4 bases, with 19 bases between the two germline ends. The CDR3 spans 18 residues. Germline V lookup: CDR1 SEHNR, CDR2 FQNEAQ (reference sequence). The CDR3 DNA is TGTGCCAGCAGCTTAGCGAGCGTCATGTCAGCCGGGTACAATGAGCAGTTCTTC. Residues: CASSLASVMSAGYNEQFF.

This sequence joins TRBV13 and TRBJ1-1; no clear D gene. Between the trimmed V and J ends, which lost 5 bases and 4 bases, there was a span of 14 bases. In germline, CDR1 is PRHDT, CDR2 FYEKMQ (reference sequence). The CDR3 runs 14 residues. CDR3 protein: CASSGNVVPTEAFF. The CDR3, as DNA: TGTGCCAGCAGCGGAAACGTCGTACCCACTGAAGCTTTCTTT.

The gene calls are TRBV4-1 and TRBJ2-7, with D unclear. The CDR3 consists of 16 residues. Germline-derived CDR1 and CDR2 are MGHRA and YSYEKL. Trimming removed 0 bases from V and 1 base from J, with 13 bases in between. The CDR3 here is CASSQDRQSTSYEQYF. CDR3 in DNA: TGCGCCAGCAGCCAAGATAGGCAGTCGACATCCTACGAGCAGTACTTC.

This rearrangement joins TRBV5-6 to TRBJ2-3; 9 nucleotides agree with TRBD1. This CDR3 is built from 16 residues. Germline loops: CDR1 SGHDT, CDR2 YYEEEE. The ends lost 4 bases at V and 2 bases at J; junction bases unmatched: 8. The CDR3 region is CASSPQGQGPTDTQYF. In DNA form, the CDR3 reads TGTGCCAGCAGCCCGCAGGGACAGGGCCCCACAGATACGCAGTATTTT.

The chain joins TRBV5-6 to TRBJ1-4; no reliable D call. This CDR3 has 13 residues. V lost 4 bases and J 8 bases, leaving 12 bases between the germline ends. CDR1 and CDR2 from the germline V gene are SGHDT and YYEEEE. CDR3 amino acids: CASSRGSGEKLFF. The CDR3 DNA sequence: TGTGCCAGCAGCCGCGGGAGCGGAGAAAAACTGTTTTTT.

The genes are TRBV20-1 and TRBJ2-3, with 9 nucleotides matching TRBD2. Germline CDR1 DFQATT, CDR2 SNEGSKA (reference sequence). This CDR3 comprises 15 residues. V shed 6 bases, J shed 6 bases, and the junction held 13 bases outside the gene matches. CDR3 sequence: CSAGGGAILSDTQYF. The DNA of the CDR3 is TGCAGTGCAGGCGGGGGGGCTATACTTTCGGATACGCAGTATTTT.

J is TRBJ2-5 and V is TRBV7-6; D unclear. CDR1 is SGHVS and CDR2 is FNYEAQ in the germline V gene. Trimming removed 5 bases from V and 5 bases from J, with 18 bases in between. This CDR3 is built from 15 residues. CDR3 DNA sequence: TGTGCCAGCAGCCCTTTGTCACGCTTAATGGAGACCCAGTACTTC. Amino acid sequence: CASSPLSRLMETQYF.

The chain is built from TRBV27 and TRBJ2-5, with 15 positions matching TRBD2. The CDR3 totals 16 residues. Germline loops: CDR1 MNHEY, CDR2 SMNVEV (reference sequence). Unmatched junction bases numbered 6, after V lost 5 bases and J lost 5 bases. CDR3 protein: CASSPGLAGGHETQYF. For the CDR3, the DNA is TGTGCCAGCAGTCCCGGACTAGCGGGGGGGCATGAGACCCAGTACTTC.

V gene TRBV28 combines with J gene TRBJ1-5; no firm D call. CDR1 and CDR2 (germline): MDHEN, SYDVKM. The CDR3 extends over 13 amino acids. V was pared by 4 bases and J by 7 bases, with 11 bases between. The CDR3, as DNA: TGTGCCAGCAGTTCCTCGGGTGTGCAGCCCCAGCATTTT. The encoded protein is CASSSSGVQPQHF.

The chain has TRBV27 and TRBJ2-5; a possible D gene is TRBD1 (6 bases). This CDR3 spans 15 amino acids. V dropped 6 bases and J dropped 1 base, with 15 bases sitting between them. Germline CDR1 reads MNHEY; CDR2 reads SMNVEV (reference sequence). CDR3 nucleotides: TGTGCCAGCAGCCATCTAGGGGGAGTCCAAGAGACCCAGTACTTC. This encodes CASSHLGGVQETQYF.